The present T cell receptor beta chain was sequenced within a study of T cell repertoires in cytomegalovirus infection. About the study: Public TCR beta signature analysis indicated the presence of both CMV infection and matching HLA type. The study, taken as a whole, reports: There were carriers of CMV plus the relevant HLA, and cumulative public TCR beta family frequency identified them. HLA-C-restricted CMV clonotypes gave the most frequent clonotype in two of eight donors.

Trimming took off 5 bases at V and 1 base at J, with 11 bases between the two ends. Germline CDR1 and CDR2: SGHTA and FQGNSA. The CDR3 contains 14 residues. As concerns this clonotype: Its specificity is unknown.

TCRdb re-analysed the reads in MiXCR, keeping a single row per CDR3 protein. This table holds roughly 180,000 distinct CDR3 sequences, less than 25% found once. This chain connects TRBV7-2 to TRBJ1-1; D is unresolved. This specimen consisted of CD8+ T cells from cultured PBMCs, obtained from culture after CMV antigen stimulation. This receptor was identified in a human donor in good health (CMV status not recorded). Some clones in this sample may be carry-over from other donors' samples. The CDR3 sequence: CASSQGLTNTEAFF. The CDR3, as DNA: TGTGCCAGCAGCCAAGGACTTACGAACACTGAAGCTTTCTTT.